This TCR beta chain comes out of a study of cytomegalovirus exposure and HLA in healthy donors. With 60 Vbeta and 13 Jbeta primers, the PCR was carried out. Measured with immunoSEQ multiplex PCR; TCRdb has only the in-frame clones, and not every one. The top ten clones hold 13% of a sample with 160,000 or so clones, roughly 80% of them seen once. What was sequenced was PBMCs. This TCR was recovered from a woman aged 45-59 years in good health and CMV-seronegative.

The DNA for the CDR3 is TGTGCCAGCAGTTGGGGGGGGGACGGCTACACCTTC. Translation gives CASSWGGDGYTF. J is TRBJ1-2 and V is TRBV28; D perhaps matches TRBD1 (5 bases). Germline CDR1 is MDHEN and CDR2 is SYDVKM. The CDR3 is made up of 12 amino acids. Trimming cost V 4 bases and J 8 bases, with 11 bases left between them.